This T cell receptor beta chain was found in a study of human T cells and chemical hapten exposure. The CDR3 runs 18 residues. Trimming took 5 bases from V and 1 from J; bases not matched to a gene: 5. Germline V gives CDR1 LGHDT, CDR2 YNNKEL (reference sequence). Using its own MiXCR run on the RACE reads, TCRdb lists one record per CDR3 protein. Here the sample spans more than 300,000 distinct CDR3 sequences, roughly 5% being singletons. The time point was: pre-sensitization, week 0. Treatment indicated: therapeutic diphenylcyclopropenone sensitization with weekly scalp DPC. The chain is built from TRBV3-1 and TRBJ2-6, with TRBD2 matching 13 bases. The source was whole blood, collected in connection with sensitization to the hapten diphenylcyclopropenone (DPC). This receptor was obtained from a woman aged 50 to 60 with alopecia areata. Some clones in this sample may be carry-over from other donors' samples. The DNA of the CDR3 is TGTGCCAGCAGCAAGGGACTAGCGGGGCCTTCTGGGGCCAACGTCCTGACTTTC. This gives the protein CASSKGLAGPSGANVLTF.